This T cell receptor (beta chain) comes out of a study of regulatory T cells in long-lasting Graves disease. On this clonotype itself: The antigen is unknown.

CDR3 length: 15 amino acids. V lost 4 bases to trimming and J lost 4 bases, with 14 bases between them. Germline V gene data show CDR1 as MNHEY and CDR2 as SVGAGI. The time point was: newly diagnosed GD, antithyroid drugs for less than 3 months. PBMC-derived RNA was used for the TCR library. The patient group derived from an endocrinology department in Xi'an, China. Arm-PCR of CDR3 regions and iRepertoire HTBI primers were used to build TCR beta libraries. TCRdb reprocessed the multiplex PCR reads via MiXCR and lists one record per CDR3 protein. Found here are approximately 560,000 distinct CDR3 sequences, about 16% of them singletons; the top ten hold 12%. Findings of the study overall: Persistent disease favored TRBV28, TRBJ1-2 and TRBJ2-5.

The sample was also linked to a second study, of T cells in Graves' hyperthyroidism and ophthalmopathy. That publication notes: Exclusion criteria comprised uncontrolled infection, other autoimmune disease, pregnancy or lactation. Diagnoses used clinical symptoms, serum thyroxine and TRAb, thyroid ultrasound and orbital computed tomography.

The material was peripheral blood mononuclear cells (PBMCs), obtained at new diagnosis, from a patient treated with antithyroid drugs. The clonotype comes from a man in his late teens or twenties with Graves disease. The chain uses TRBV6-5 and TRBJ2-4, with D hard to call. In DNA form, the CDR3 reads TGTGCCAGCAGTTCCGCAGGCTCTCAAAAAAACATTCAGTACTTC. This sequence encodes CASSSAGSQKNIQYF.